The 5 T cell receptor beta chains below come from one sample, sequenced in a study of blood T cell repertoires in COVID-19. Generated by immunoSEQ multiplex PCR, the TCRdb table keeps only in-frame clones and is missing some. The sample contains about 120,000 clones, 70% to 80% of which appear only once. Sequenced input: peripheral blood. Source of these receptors: a woman older than 75 with acute or convalescent COVID-19.

This chain connects TRBV9 to TRBJ2-1, with TRBD2 matching over 7 bases. V lost 4 bases, J lost 10 bases, and 11 bases stayed unmatched. Looked up from germline, CDR1 is SGDLS and CDR2 is YYNGEE. CDR3 length equals 14 residues. CDR3: CASSLWTEAGEQFF. The CDR3 DNA reads as TGTGCCAGCAGCCTATGGACGGAAGCGGGGGAGCAGTTCTTC. Using reference TRBV9 and TRBJ2-1 for the parts outside the CDR3, the full variable domain is DSGVTQTPKHLITATGQRVTLRCSPRSGDLSVYWYQQSLDQGLQFLIQYYNGEERAKGNILERFSAQQFPDLHSELNLSSLELGDSALYFCASSLWTEAGEQFFGPGTRLTVL.

The gene calls are TRBV5-4 and TRBJ1-2; TRBD1 might be the D (5 bases). Germline CDR1 and CDR2: SGHNT and YYREEE (reference sequence). V shed 4 bases and J shed 3 bases, with 13 bases lying between them. CDR3 length: 14 residues. The CDR3 DNA is TGTGCCAGCAGCGGAGACATAGGGGACTATGGCTACACCTTC. This codes for CASSGDIGDYGYTF.

V and J are TRBV3-1 (or the pseudogene TRBV3-2) and TRBJ1-4; D is unclear. This CDR3 is 15 amino acids long. Germline CDR1 and CDR2: LGHDT and YNNKEL (reference sequence). Trimming cost V 1 base and J 3 bases, with 9 bases left between them. CDR3 sequence reads: CASSQAQISNEKLFF. The CDR3 region has the DNA TGTGCCAGCAGCCAAGCACAGATCTCTAATGAAAAACTGTTTTTT.

The J gene is TRBJ1-2, the V gene TRBV19; 11 bases match TRBD1. The ends lost 5 bases at V and 5 bases at J; junction bases unmatched: 4. In germline, CDR1 is LNHDA, CDR2 SQIVND (reference sequence). The CDR3 length is 14 residues. CDR3 DNA sequence: TGTGCCAGTAGTTCCGGGACAGGGGGTTATGGCTACACCTTC. Translated, it gives CASSSGTGGYGYTF.

The chain carries TRBV7-2 and TRBJ2-2; no clear D. V lost 4 bases and J lost 6, with 9 bases in between. CDR3 length equals 13 residues. The V gene's germline CDR1 is SGHTA and CDR2 FQGNSA. This CDR3 is CASSSQPSGELFF. The CDR3 DNA sequence: TGTGCCAGCAGCTCACAACCGTCCGGGGAGCTGTTTTTT.